This TCR beta chain was obtained from a study of T cell repertoires in cytomegalovirus infection. Study details: Recently described HLA-C-restricted plus well-studied HLA-B-restricted CMV epitopes were used.

Points on this clonotype: Its cognate antigen is unknown.

A single record per CDR3 protein comes from TCRdb applying MiXCR to the reads. This table holds about 310,000 distinct CDR3 sequences, just under 25% found once. Germline-derived CDR1 and CDR2 are LGHNA and YSLEER. This CDR3 contains 15 residues. Germline trimming cut 3 bases from V and 6 bases from J; bases unmatched to any gene: 6. The material was cultured PBMCs, obtained from culture after CMV antigen stimulation. The receptor's source is a human donor in good health (CMV status not recorded). Some clones in this sample may be carry-over from other donors' samples. The rearrangement joins TRBV4-3 to TRBJ1-2, with 11 bases aligning to TRBD1. Here the CDR3 DNA reads TGCGCCAGCAGCCAGCCCGGACAGGGGGCGAATGGCTACACCTTC. Translated: CASSQPGQGANGYTF.